What follows are 28 T cell receptor beta chains derived from one specimen sequenced in a study of cytomegalovirus exposure and HLA in healthy donors. The PCR made use of 60 Vbeta and 13 Jbeta primers. Only in-frame clones appear in the TCRdb table, and some are missing; sequencing was by immunoSEQ multiplex PCR. The repertoire includes approximately 130,000 clones, around 82% of them detected once, and 0.95% to 1.5% sits in the top ten. Sample: PBMCs. Receptors originate from a man aged 45-65 years in good health and CMV-seronegative.

The chain is built from TRBV5-1 and TRBJ2-2; D might be TRBD1 (5 bases). The germline gives CDR1 SGHRS, CDR2 YFSETQ. The length of the CDR3 is 14 residues. The V end lost 3 bases, the J end lost 5 bases, and 11 bases lay between the germline ends. Here the CDR3 reads CASSYGQRTGELFF. DNA for the CDR3: TGCGCCAGCAGCTATGGACAACGGACCGGGGAGCTGTTTTTT.

The V and J genes are TRBV7-9 and TRBJ2-7; no firm D call. In germline, CDR1 is SEHNR, CDR2 FQNEAQ (reference sequence). CDR3 length: 14 residues. Trimming pared 3 bases from V and 2 bases from J, leaving 11 bases between. CDR3 sequence (DNA): TGTGCCAGCAGCTTTAGGTGGGCCCCCTACGAGCAGTACTTC. Its protein product is CASSFRWAPYEQYF.

The rearrangement links TRBV11-2 to TRBJ1-4; D not certain. Germline V gene lookup returns CDR1 SGHAT and CDR2 FQNNGV. The V gene lost 3 bases and the J gene lost 0 bases, with 8 bases spanning the gap. The CDR3 has 15 amino acids. The chain's CDR3 is CASSFGGATNEKLFF. In nucleotides, the CDR3 is TGTGCCAGCAGCTTCGGAGGCGCAACTAATGAAAAACTGTTTTTT.

DNA for the CDR3: TGTGCCAGCTCCTCTAGGAGACTAACAACCTACGAGCAGTACTTC. This sequence encodes CASSSRRLTTYEQYF. The V gene is TRBV7-8, the J gene TRBJ2-7; tentatively, D is TRBD2 (5 bases). The CDR3 has 15 residues. Trimming took 8 bases from V and 2 from J, leaving 19 bases between them. Germline CDR1 SGHVS, CDR2 FQNEAQ.

This rearrangement joins TRBV4-1 to TRBJ2-3, with 8 bases lining up with TRBD2. J gave up 5 bases and V 5 bases, and 9 bases lay outside the gene matches. CDR3 length: 15 amino acids. CDR1 is MGHRA, CDR2 YSYEKL, per germline. The CDR3 sequence: CASSSTSDRLDTQYF. CDR3 nucleotides: TGCGCCAGCAGCTCGACTAGCGATAGGTTAGATACGCAGTATTTT.

This sequence joins TRBV28 and TRBJ2-7, with 9 bases identical to TRBD1. Germline V lookup: CDR1 MDHEN, CDR2 SYDVKM. The CDR3 is 15 residues long. The V gene end was trimmed by 2 bases and the J gene end by 2 bases; junction bases not matched to a gene: 4. The CDR3: CASSLGTGRPYEQYF. CDR3 nucleotide sequence: TGTGCCAGCAGTTTAGGGACAGGGAGACCCTACGAGCAGTACTTC.

There are a few counts of this clone. The junction and the germline gene differ at one end; a read error may be behind it. The chain couples TRBV7-7 to TRBJ2-5; D is uncertain. The length of the CDR3 is 13 residues. Germline V gene lookup returns CDR1 SSHAT and CDR2 FNYEAQ (reference sequence). CDR3 bases: TGTGCTAGCAGCTTAGCACAGCAAGAGACCCAGTACTTC. Encoded protein: CASSLAQQETQYF.

This clone was counted between two and nine times. The rearrangement links TRBV6-5 to TRBJ2-3, with TRBD2 matching over 9 bases. Germline trimming cut 6 bases from V and 3 bases from J; bases unmatched to any gene: 7. From germline, CDR1 is MNHEY and CDR2 SVGAGI. The CDR3 length is 15 residues. CDR3 nucleotides: TGTGCCAGCAGGGGTCCGGGACTAGCAACAGATACGCAGTATTTT. It encodes CASRGPGLATDTQYF.

Here the CDR3 reads CASSLAGDSNEQFF. In DNA, the CDR3 is TGTGCCAGCAGTCTAGCGGGGGACTCCAATGAGCAGTTCTTC. This chain links TRBV25-1 with TRBJ2-1, with 10 bases matching TRBD2. CDR1 and CDR2 from the germline V gene are MGHDK and SYGVNS. The trim removed 5 bases at V and 6 bases at J, leaving 4 bases unmatched. The CDR3 totals 14 residues.

The rearrangement uses TRBV30 and TRBJ2-3; D is uncertain. Germline loops: CDR1 GTSNPN, CDR2 SVGIG (reference sequence). CDR3 length: 13 amino acids. With 3 bases removed from V and 6 bases from J, the gap between germline ends came to 13 bases. CDR3 region: CAWSDSPRDTQYF. The CDR3 DNA reads TGTGCCTGGAGCGACTCTCCCCGGGATACGCAGTATTTT. Full variable domain (rest looked up from reference TRBV30 and TRBJ2-3): SQTIHQWPATLVQPVGSPLSLECTVEGTSNPNLYWYRQAAGRGLQLLFYSVGIGQISSEVPQNLSASRPQDRQFILSSKKLLLSDSGFYLCAWSDSPRDTQYFGPGTRLTVL.

The V and J genes are TRBV2 and TRBJ1-1; D call uncertain. Germline V gene data show CDR1 as SNHLY and CDR2 as FYNNEI. V dropped 3 bases and J dropped 3 bases, with 11 bases sitting between them. The CDR3 runs to 14 residues. The CDR3 sequence: CASSDGIGDTEAFF. CDR3 DNA: TGTGCCAGCAGTGACGGGATCGGGGACACTGAAGCTTTCTTT.

V is TRBV9 and J is TRBJ1-3, with 7 bases matching TRBD1. From germline, CDR1 is SGDLS and CDR2 YYNGEE. V gave up 7 bases and J gave up 9 bases; unmatched junction bases: 13. The CDR3 consists of 14 residues. CDR3 in DNA: TGTGCCAGCGGATATACAGGGGATCGGGGCACCATATATTTT. Amino acids: CASGYTGDRGTIYF.

The count of this clone is one. J is TRBJ2-3 and V is TRBV2, with 10 bases aligning to TRBD2. After removal of 7 bases from V and 3 bases from J, the junction contained 10 bases not matched to a gene. The CDR3 has 16 amino acids. Germline-derived CDR1 and CDR2 are SNHLY and FYNNEI. For the CDR3, the DNA is TGTGCCAGCAATAAGCGGGAGGGCTTCCAAACAGATACGCAGTATTTT. Protein product: CASNKREGFQTDTQYF.

The chain links TRBV27 to TRBJ2-5; D remains unclear. The CDR3 consists of 13 residues. Germline V gene sequence: CDR1 MNHEY, CDR2 SMNVEV (reference sequence). V lost 3 bases and J 5 bases, leaving 10 bases between the germline ends. The CDR3: CASSLLGVETQYF. DNA of the CDR3: TGTGCCAGCAGTTTGCTCGGTGTGGAGACCCAGTACTTC.

This clone was seen only a few times. This chain joins TRBV28 and TRBJ1-2; the match to TRBD1 covers 10 bases. The CDR3 is 16 residues long. Germline CDR1 reads MDHEN; CDR2 reads SYDVKM. Trimming at V came to 6 bases and at J to 7 bases, leaving 14 bases not matched to a gene. The chain's CDR3 is CASSDRGLRGDGGYTF. Written as DNA, the CDR3 is TGTGCCAGCAGCGACAGGGGGCTCAGGGGAGATGGTGGCTACACCTTC.

The chain joins TRBV29-1 to TRBJ1-5; a possible D gene is TRBD1 (5 bases). V was clipped by 6 bases and J by 5 bases, with 8 bases between them. The CDR3 runs 11 residues. The germline CDR1 and CDR2 sequences are SQVTM and ANQGSEA. As DNA, the CDR3 is TGCAGCGTAGGACACGATCAGCCCCAGCATTTT. Translated, it gives CSVGHDQPQHF.

The rearrangement uses TRBV30 and TRBJ2-6, with D maybe TRBD1 (6 bases). CDR1 and CDR2 from the germline V gene are GTSNPN and SVGIG (reference sequence). This CDR3 is built from 14 residues. Trimming took off 8 bases at V and 2 bases at J, with 13 bases between the two ends. The CDR3 DNA reads TGTGCCGGAACAGGGAAAGCTGGGGCCAACGTCCTGACTTTC. Translation: CAGTGKAGANVLTF.

This rearrangement joins TRBV6-6 to TRBJ2-3, with 8 bases aligning to TRBD2. The germline V gene encodes CDR1 MNHNY and CDR2 SVGAGI (reference sequence). The CDR3 runs 14 residues. The J segment lost 0 bases and the V segment lost 4 bases, leaving 0 bases of the junction unmatched. The CDR3 region has the DNA TGTGCCAGCAGTTTAGCGGGAAGCACAGATACGCAGTATTTT. Translating it yields CASSLAGSTDTQYF.

The chain has TRBV5-8 and TRBJ2-1; TRBD2 might be the D (6 bases). Germline V CDR1 and CDR2: SGHTS, YDEGEE. Trimming removed 4 bases at V and 8 bases at J, with 13 bases between. This CDR3 is built from 13 residues. The CDR3: CASSRRGTDEQFF. CDR3 nucleotides: TGTGCCAGCAGCCGGCGGGGAACCGATGAGCAGTTCTTC.

The chain uses TRBV6-1 and TRBJ2-2, with TRBD2 matching 9 bases. Trimming took 0 bases from V and 6 from J; bases not matched to a gene: 11. The CDR3 length is 18 residues. The germline V gene has CDR1 MNHNS and CDR2 SASEGT. This CDR3 is CASSEARAGTSIPGELFF. CDR3 DNA sequence: TGTGCCAGCAGTGAAGCGCGAGCCGGGACTAGCATCCCCGGGGAGCTGTTTTTT.

This clone was seen only once. The chain is built from TRBV28 and TRBJ2-3; possibly TRBD1 for D (6 bases). Germline CDR1 is MDHEN and CDR2 is SYDVKM. The CDR3 totals 12 residues. Trimming left V 4 bases short and J 5 bases short, with 7 bases between. The CDR3 sequence: CASSWGRDTQYF. The CDR3 DNA is TGTGCCAGCAGTTGGGGGCGAGATACGCAGTATTTT. The whole variable domain, remainder taken from reference TRBV28 and TRBJ2-3, is DVKVTQSSRYLVKRTGEKVFLECVQDMDHENMFWYRQDPGLGLRLIYFSYDVKMKEKGDIPEGYSVSREKKERFSLILESASTNQTSMYLCASSWGRDTQYFGPGTRLTVL.

This chain uses TRBV10-3 with TRBJ2-2; maybe TRBD1 (6 bases). V gave up 5 bases and J gave up 4 bases, with 11 bases separating them. This CDR3 is 14 amino acids long. Germline V gene lookup returns CDR1 ENHRY and CDR2 SYGVKD. The CDR3 region has the DNA TGTGCCATCAGTTACAGGGACGGCACCGGGGAGCTGTTTTTT. Translating gives CAISYRDGTGELFF.

The gene calls are TRBV21-1 and TRBJ2-5; TRBD1, the table's D call, was not compared with the DNA. TRBV21-1 is a known pseudogene. The CDR3 extends over 13 amino acids. In DNA, the CDR3 is TGTGCCAGCAGCAAAGTGGGGGCCGAGACCCAGTACTTC. Residues: CASSKVGAETQYF.

The chain employs TRBV27 and TRBJ2-2; tentatively, D is TRBD1 (6 bases). CDR3 length: 15 residues. V gave up 6 bases and J gave up 4 bases, with 15 bases separating them. Germline V gene lookup returns CDR1 MNHEY and CDR2 SMNVEV (reference sequence). CDR3 nucleotide sequence: TGTGCCAGCAGACTAAGGGGGTTGGGCACCGGGGAGCTGTTTTTT. Encoded protein: CASRLRGLGTGELFF.

The chain employs TRBV11-2 and TRBJ1-5, with 9 nucleotides matching TRBD1. The CDR3 has 15 amino acids. In germline, CDR1 is SGHAT, CDR2 FQNNGV. Trimming cost V 4 bases and J 4 bases; bases outside gene matches: 5. The CDR3 nucleotides read TGTGCCAGCAGCTCTACCGGGACAGGGAATCAGCCCCAGCATTTT. Protein product: CASSSTGTGNQPQHF.

This clone has only a few counts. The chain recombines TRBV25-1 with TRBJ1-3; D gene uncertain. This CDR3 region has 15 residues. CDR1 MGHDK and CDR2 SYGVNS come from the germline V gene. Trimming removed 4 bases at V and 0 bases at J, with 10 bases between. CDR3 protein: CASSGSGSSGNTIYF. The CDR3 DNA is TGTGCCAGCAGTGGGTCGGGATCCTCTGGAAACACCATATATTTT.

The chain recombines TRBV5-1 with TRBJ2-1; the match to TRBD2 covers 7 bases. This CDR3 spans 16 amino acids. Trimming took 4 bases from V and 5 from J; bases not matched to a gene: 12. The germline CDR1 and CDR2 sequences are SGHRS and YFSETQ. The CDR3 protein is CASSPRGGLADNEQFF. The CDR3 region has the DNA TGCGCCAGCAGCCCCCGCGGCGGGCTAGCGGACAATGAGCAGTTCTTC.

This chain links TRBV6-4 with TRBJ2-1; 11 bases agree with TRBD2. There are 16 residues in the CDR3. V shed 5 bases, J shed 7 bases, and the junction held 10 bases outside the gene matches. Germline V gene lookup returns CDR1 MRHNA and CDR2 SNTAGT. The CDR3 spells CASSQEGLAGYNEQFF. The CDR3 DNA sequence: TGTGCCAGCAGTCAAGAAGGACTAGCGGGCTATAATGAGCAGTTCTTC.